This TCR beta chain was sequenced in a study of control samples from healthy donors and cancer patients. Clones were read by immunoSEQ multiplex PCR, and TCRdb kept only the in-frame ones, dropping some. The sample records some 54,000 clones, roughly 96% being singletons. This CDR3 is 17 amino acids long. Trimming cost V 0 bases and J 0 bases, with 13 bases left between them. CDR1 is SGDLS, CDR2 YYNGEE, per germline. Sample: blood. The V gene is TRBV9, the J gene TRBJ2-1; D is possibly TRBD1 (6 bases). The receptor comes from a woman in her twenties or thirties in good health. The CDR3 loop is CASSVESVTGSYNEQFF. DNA of the CDR3: TGTGCCAGCAGCGTAGAGTCCGTGACAGGCTCCTACAATGAGCAGTTCTTC.